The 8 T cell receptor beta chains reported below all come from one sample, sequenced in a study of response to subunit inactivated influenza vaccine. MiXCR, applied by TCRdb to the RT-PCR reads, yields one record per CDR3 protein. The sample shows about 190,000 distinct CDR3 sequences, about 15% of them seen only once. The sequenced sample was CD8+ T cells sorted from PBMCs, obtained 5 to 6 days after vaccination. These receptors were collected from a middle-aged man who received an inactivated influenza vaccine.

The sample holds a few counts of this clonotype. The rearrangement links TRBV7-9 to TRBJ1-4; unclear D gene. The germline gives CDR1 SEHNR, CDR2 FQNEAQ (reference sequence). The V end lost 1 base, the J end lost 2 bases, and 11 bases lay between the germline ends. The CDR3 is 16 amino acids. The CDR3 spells CASSLGFGPTNEKLFF. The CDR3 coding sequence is TGTGCCAGCAGCTTAGGATTCGGACCCACTAATGAAAAACTGTTTTTT.

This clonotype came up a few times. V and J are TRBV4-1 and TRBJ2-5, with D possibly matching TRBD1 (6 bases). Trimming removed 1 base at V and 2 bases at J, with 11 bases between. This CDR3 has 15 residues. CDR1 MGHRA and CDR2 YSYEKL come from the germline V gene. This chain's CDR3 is CASSQGVGAQETQYF. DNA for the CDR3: TGCGCCAGCAGCCAAGGAGTGGGGGCTCAAGAGACCCAGTACTTC.

The CDR3 DNA reads as TGTGCCAGCAGCTCCCGGGACTTTTACAATGAGCAGTTCTTC. Residues: CASSSRDFYNEQFF. V usage is TRBV14 and J usage is TRBJ2-1; possibly TRBD2 for D (6 bases). Trimming cost V 5 bases and J 4 bases, with 12 bases left between them. The CDR3 loop spans 14 amino acids. Germline CDR1 reads SGHDN; CDR2 reads FVKESK.

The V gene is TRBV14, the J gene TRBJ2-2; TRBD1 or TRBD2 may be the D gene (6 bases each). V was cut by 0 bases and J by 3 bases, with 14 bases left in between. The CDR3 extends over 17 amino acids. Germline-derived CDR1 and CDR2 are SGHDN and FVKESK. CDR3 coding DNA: TGTGCCAGCAGCCAAGATTTCGGGGGCCGTTACACCGGGGAGCTGTTTTTT. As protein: CASSQDFGGRYTGELFF.

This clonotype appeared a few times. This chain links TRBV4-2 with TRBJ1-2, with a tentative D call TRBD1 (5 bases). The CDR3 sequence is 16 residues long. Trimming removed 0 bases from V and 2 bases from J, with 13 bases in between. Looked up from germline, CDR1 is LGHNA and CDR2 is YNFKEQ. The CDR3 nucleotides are TGTGCCAGCAGCCAAGAATGGGGCGGGTCGAACTATGGCTACACCTTC. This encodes CASSQEWGGSNYGYTF.

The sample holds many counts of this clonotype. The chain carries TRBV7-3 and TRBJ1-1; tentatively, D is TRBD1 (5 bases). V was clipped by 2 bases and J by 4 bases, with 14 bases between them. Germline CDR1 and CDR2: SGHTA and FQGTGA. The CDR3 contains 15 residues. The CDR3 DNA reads TGTGCCAGCAGCTTATTGGACATGAGTCGCACTGAAGCTTTCTTT. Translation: CASSLLDMSRTEAFF.

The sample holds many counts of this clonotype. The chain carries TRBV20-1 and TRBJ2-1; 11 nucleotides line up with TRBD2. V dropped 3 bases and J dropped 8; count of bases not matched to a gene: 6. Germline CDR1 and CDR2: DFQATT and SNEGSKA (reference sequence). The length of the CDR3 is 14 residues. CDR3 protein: CSASGTSGFDEQFF. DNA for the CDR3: TGCAGTGCTAGTGGGACTAGCGGTTTTGATGAGCAGTTCTTC.

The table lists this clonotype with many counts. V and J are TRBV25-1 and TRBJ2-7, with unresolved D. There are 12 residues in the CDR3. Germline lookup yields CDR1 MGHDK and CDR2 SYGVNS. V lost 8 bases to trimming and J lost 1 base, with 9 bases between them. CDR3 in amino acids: CASSMGSYEQYF. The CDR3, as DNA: TGTGCCAGCTCGATGGGGTCCTACGAGCAGTACTTC.